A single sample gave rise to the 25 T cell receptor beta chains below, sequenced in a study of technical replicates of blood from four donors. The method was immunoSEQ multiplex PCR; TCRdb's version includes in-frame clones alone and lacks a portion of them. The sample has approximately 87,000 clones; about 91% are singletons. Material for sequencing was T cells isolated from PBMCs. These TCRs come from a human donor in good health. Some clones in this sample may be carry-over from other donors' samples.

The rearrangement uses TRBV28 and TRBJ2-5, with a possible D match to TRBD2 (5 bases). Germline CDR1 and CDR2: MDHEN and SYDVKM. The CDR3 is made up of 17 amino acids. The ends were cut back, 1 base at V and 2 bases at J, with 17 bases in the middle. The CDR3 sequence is CASSLYGDPGSQETQYF. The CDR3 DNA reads TGTGCCAGCAGTTTATATGGGGATCCGGGGTCGCAAGAGACCCAGTACTTC.

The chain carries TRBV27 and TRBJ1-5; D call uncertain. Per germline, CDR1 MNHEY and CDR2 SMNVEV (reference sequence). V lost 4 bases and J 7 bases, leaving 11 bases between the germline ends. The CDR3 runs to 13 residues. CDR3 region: CASSWSAGQPQHF. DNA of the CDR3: TGTGCCAGCAGTTGGAGTGCTGGGCAGCCCCAGCATTTT.

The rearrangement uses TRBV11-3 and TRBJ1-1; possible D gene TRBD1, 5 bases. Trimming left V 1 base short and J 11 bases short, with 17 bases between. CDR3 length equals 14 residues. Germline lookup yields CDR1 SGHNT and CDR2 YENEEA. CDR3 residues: CASSLGRTQGYAFF. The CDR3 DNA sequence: TGTGCCAGCAGCTTAGGAAGGACCCAGGGTTACGCTTTCTTT.

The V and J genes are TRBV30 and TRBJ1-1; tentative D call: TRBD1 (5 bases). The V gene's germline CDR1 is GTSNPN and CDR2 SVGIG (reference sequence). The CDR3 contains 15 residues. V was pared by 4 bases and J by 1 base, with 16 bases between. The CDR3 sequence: CAWTSPGEANTEAFF. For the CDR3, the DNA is TGTGCCTGGACTTCCCCGGGGGAGGCGAACACTGAAGCTTTCTTT.

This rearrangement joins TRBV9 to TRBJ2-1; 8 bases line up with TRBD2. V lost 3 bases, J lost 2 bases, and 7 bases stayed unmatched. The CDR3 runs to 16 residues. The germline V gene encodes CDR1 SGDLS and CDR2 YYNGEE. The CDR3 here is CASSGEPREAYNEQFF. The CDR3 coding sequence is TGTGCCAGCAGCGGGGAGCCGCGGGAGGCCTACAATGAGCAGTTCTTC. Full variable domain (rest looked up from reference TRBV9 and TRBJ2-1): DSGVTQTPKHLITATGQRVTLRCSPRSGDLSVYWYQQSLDQGLQFLIQYYNGEERAKGNILERFSAQQFPDLHSELNLSSLELGDSALYFCASSGEPREAYNEQFFGPGTRLTVL.

CDR3 sequence: CATLAGGEETQYF. The CDR3 bases are TGTGCCACATTAGCGGGAGGCGAAGAGACCCAGTACTTC. The V call is TRBV10-3, the J call TRBJ2-5; 10 positions agree with TRBD2. In germline, CDR1 is ENHRY, CDR2 SYGVKD. The CDR3 has 13 amino acids. Trimming took 10 bases from V and 3 from J; bases not matched to a gene: 5.

The CDR3 here is CASSLAGTGQYF. CDR3 coding DNA: TGTGCCAGCAGCTTAGCAGGGACAGGGCAGTATTTT. The chain has TRBV7-3 and TRBJ2-3; TRBD1 aligns across 8 bases. CDR3 length: 12 residues. The V gene's germline CDR1 is SGHTA and CDR2 FQGTGA. The junction had 3 bases not matched to a gene; V was cut back by 2 bases and J by 11 bases.

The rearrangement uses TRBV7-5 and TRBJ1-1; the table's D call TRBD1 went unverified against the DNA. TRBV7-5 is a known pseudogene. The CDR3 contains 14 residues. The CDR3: CVRSSGTGDTEAFF. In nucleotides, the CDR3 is TGTGTCAGAAGCTCGGGGACAGGGGACACTGAAGCTTTCTTT.

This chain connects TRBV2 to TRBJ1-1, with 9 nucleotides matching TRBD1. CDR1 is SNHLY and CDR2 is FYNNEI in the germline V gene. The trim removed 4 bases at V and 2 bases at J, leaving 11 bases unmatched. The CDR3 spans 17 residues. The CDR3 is CASSVDRTGEGNTEAFF. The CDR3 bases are TGTGCCAGCAGTGTTGATCGGACAGGGGAGGGAAACACTGAAGCTTTCTTT. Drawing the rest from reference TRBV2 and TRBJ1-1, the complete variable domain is EPEVTQTPSHQVTQMGQEVILRCVPISNHLYFYWYRQILGQKVEFLVSFYNNEISEKSEIFDDQFSVERPDGSNFTLKIRSTKLEDSAMYFCASSVDRTGEGNTEAFFGQGTRLTVV.

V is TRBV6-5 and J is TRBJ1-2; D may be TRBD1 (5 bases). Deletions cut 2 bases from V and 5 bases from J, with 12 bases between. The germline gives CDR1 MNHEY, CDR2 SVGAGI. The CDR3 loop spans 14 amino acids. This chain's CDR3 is CASSYISGNYGYTF. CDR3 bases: TGTGCCAGCAGTTACATTTCAGGGAATTATGGCTACACCTTC.

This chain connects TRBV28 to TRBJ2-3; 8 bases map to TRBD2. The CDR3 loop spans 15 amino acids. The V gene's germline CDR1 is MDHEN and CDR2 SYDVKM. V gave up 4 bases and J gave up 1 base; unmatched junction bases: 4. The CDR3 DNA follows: TGTGCCAGCAGTTCCAGCGGGAGCGGCACAGATACGCAGTATTTT. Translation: CASSSSGSGTDTQYF.

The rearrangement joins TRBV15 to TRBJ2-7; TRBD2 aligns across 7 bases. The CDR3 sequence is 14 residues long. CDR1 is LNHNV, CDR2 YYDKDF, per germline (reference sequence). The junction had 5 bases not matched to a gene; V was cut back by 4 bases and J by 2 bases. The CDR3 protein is CATSISGPPYEQYF. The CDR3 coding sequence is TGTGCCACCAGCATTAGCGGGCCGCCCTACGAGCAGTACTTC.

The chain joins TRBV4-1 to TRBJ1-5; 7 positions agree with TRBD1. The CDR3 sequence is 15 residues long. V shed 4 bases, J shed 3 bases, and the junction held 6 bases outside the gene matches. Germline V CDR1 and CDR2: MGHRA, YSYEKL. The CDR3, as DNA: TGCGCCAGCAGCCTATACAGGGGAAACAATCAGCCCCAGCATTTT. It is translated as CASSLYRGNNQPQHF.

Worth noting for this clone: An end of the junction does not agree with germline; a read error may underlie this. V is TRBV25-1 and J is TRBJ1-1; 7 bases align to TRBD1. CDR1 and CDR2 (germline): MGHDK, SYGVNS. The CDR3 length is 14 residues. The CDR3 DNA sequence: TGTGCCAGCAGTGGCATACAGGGGAACGCTGAAGCTTTCTTT. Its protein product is CASSGIQGNAEAFF.

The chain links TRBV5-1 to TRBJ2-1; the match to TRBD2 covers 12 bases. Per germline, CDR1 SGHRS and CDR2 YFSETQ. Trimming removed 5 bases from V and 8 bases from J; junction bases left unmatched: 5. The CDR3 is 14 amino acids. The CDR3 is CASRGLAGLDEQFF. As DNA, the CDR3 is TGCGCCAGCAGAGGACTAGCGGGACTTGATGAGCAGTTCTTC.

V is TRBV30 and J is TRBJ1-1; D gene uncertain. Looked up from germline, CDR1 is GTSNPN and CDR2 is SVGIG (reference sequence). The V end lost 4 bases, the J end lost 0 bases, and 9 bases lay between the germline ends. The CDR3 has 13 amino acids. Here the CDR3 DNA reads TGTGCCTGGAACATACAAATGAACACTGAAGCTTTCTTT. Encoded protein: CAWNIQMNTEAFF.

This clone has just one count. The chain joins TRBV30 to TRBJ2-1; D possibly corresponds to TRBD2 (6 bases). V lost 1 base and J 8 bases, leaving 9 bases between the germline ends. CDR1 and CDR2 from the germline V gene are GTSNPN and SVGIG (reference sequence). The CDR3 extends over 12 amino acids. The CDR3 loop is CAWSAAGYEQFF. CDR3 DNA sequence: TGTGCCTGGAGTGCGGCGGGGTATGAGCAGTTCTTC.

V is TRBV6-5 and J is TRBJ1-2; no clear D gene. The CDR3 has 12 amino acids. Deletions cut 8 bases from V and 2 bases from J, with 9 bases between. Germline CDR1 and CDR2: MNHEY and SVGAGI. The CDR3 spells CASGPGNYGYTF. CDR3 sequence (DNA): TGTGCCAGCGGGCCGGGGAACTATGGCTACACCTTC.

As DNA, the CDR3 is TGCGCCAGCAGCCAAGAGGGCACAGGGGCGCGAATCTATGGCTACACCTTC. The encoded protein is CASSQEGTGARIYGYTF. This chain joins TRBV4-3 and TRBJ1-2, with TRBD1 matching over 7 bases. From germline, CDR1 is LGHNA and CDR2 YSLEER. CDR3 length equals 17 residues. V dropped 0 bases and J dropped 4; count of bases not matched to a gene: 11.

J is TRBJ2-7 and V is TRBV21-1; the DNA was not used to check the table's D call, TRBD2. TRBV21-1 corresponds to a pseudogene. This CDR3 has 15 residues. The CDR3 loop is CASSKDFRELYEQYF. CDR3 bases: TGTGCCAGCAGCAAAGATTTCCGCGAACTCTACGAGCAGTACTTC.

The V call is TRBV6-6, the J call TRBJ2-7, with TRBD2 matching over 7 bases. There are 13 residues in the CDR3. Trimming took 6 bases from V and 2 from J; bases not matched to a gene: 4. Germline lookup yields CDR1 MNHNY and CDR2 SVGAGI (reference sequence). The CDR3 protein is CASRSLATYEQYF. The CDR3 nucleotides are TGTGCCAGCAGGTCACTAGCGACCTACGAGCAGTACTTC.

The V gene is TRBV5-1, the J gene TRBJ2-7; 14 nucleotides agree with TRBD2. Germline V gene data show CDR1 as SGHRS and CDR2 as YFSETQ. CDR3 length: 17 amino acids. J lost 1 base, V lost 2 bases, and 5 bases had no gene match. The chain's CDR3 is CASSLTGTSGSSYEQYF. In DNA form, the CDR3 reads TGCGCCAGCAGCTTAACCGGGACTAGCGGGAGTTCCTACGAGCAGTACTTC.

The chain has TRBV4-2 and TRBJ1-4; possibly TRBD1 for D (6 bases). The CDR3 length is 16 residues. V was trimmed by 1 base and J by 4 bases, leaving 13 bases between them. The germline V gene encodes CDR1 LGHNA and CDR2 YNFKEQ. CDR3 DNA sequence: TGTGCCAGCAGCCAAGGAAGACAGGAATTTAATGAAAAACTGTTTTTT. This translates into CASSQGRQEFNEKLFF.

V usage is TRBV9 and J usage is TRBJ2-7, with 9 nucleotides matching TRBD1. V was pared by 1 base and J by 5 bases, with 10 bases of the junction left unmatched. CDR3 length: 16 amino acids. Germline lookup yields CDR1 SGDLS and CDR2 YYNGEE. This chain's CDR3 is CASSVWERTGENEQYF. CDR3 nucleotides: TGTGCCAGCAGCGTATGGGAGCGGACAGGGGAGAACGAGCAGTACTTC.

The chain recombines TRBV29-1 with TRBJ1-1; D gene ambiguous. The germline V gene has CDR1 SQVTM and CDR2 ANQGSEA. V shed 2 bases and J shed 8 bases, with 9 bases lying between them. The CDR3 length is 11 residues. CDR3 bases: TGCAGCGTTGAAAGAGACTACGAAGCTTTCTTT. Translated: CSVERDYEAFF. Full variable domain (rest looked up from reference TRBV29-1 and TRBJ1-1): SAVISQKPSRDICQRGTSLTIQCQVDSQVTMMFWYRQQPGQSLTLIATANQGSEATYESGFVIDKFPISRPNLTFSTLTVSNMSPEDSSIYLCSVERDYEAFFGQGTRLTVV.